The 27 T cell receptor beta chains in this list originate from one sample, sequenced in a study of CD8 T cells in Susac syndrome. Reverse transcription of roughly 0.5 to 1 ug RNA was performed with random hexamers. TCRdb redid the calling of the immunoSEQ multiplex PCR reads with MiXCR, one entry per CDR3 protein. The sample lists 150,000 to 200,000 distinct CDR3 sequences, approximately 94% occurring once. Sequencing input: CD4+ T cells from PBMCs. The receptors shown here come from a human donor with Susac syndrome.

V is TRBV11-2 and J is TRBJ2-3, with D uncertain. Looked up from germline, CDR1 is SGHAT and CDR2 is FQNNGV. CDR3 length: 15 residues. The V gene lost 1 base and the J gene lost 0 bases, with 8 bases spanning the gap. This chain's CDR3 is CASSLAHRSTDTQYF. The CDR3 nucleotides read TGTGCCAGCAGCTTAGCTCACAGAAGCACAGATACGCAGTATTTT.

This chain joins TRBV3-1 and TRBJ2-7; D is perhaps TRBD2 (6 bases). The V and J ends lost 1 base and 6 bases respectively, with 13 bases between them. Germline-derived CDR1 and CDR2 are LGHDT and YNNKEL (reference sequence). The CDR3 is made up of 14 amino acids. The CDR3, as DNA: TGTGCCAGCAGCCAAGGACTCCTCGGGGGCGAGCAGTACTTC. Translating it yields CASSQGLLGGEQYF.

J is TRBJ2-3 and V is TRBV6-4; TRBD2 matches at 9 bases. Trimming at V came to 10 bases and at J to 5 bases, leaving 7 bases not matched to a gene. Germline V gives CDR1 MRHNA, CDR2 SNTAGT. The CDR3 extends over 13 amino acids. The CDR3 nucleotides are TGTGCCATCGATAGCGGGGGACAAGATACGCAGTATTTT. Translation: CAIDSGGQDTQYF.

V and J are TRBV6-1 and TRBJ1-2, with D possibly matching TRBD1 (5 bases). V was trimmed by 7 bases and J by 3 bases, leaving 12 bases between them. From germline, CDR1 is MNHNS and CDR2 SASEGT. The CDR3 covers 13 residues. The CDR3 sequence: CASIRIGDYGYTF. The CDR3 nucleotides are TGTGCCAGCATACGTATAGGGGACTATGGCTACACCTTC.

The chain couples TRBV5-1 to TRBJ2-3, with 7 bases matching TRBD2. Germline lookup yields CDR1 SGHRS and CDR2 YFSETQ. V shed 5 bases and J 2 bases; nucleotides not matched to a gene: 5. The CDR3 has 14 amino acids. This CDR3 is CASRNRGDTDTQYF. CDR3 coding DNA: TGCGCCAGCAGGAACCGGGGGGACACAGATACGCAGTATTTT.

The chain is built from TRBV5-1 and TRBJ2-3, with D possibly matching TRBD1 (6 bases). CDR3 size: 14 residues. V gave up 3 bases and J gave up 4 bases, with 12 bases separating them. Germline V gives CDR1 SGHRS, CDR2 YFSETQ. For the CDR3, the DNA is TGCGCCAGCAGCTCCACAGGGAGTTCAGATACGCAGTATTTT. Its translation: CASSSTGSSDTQYF.

The V and J genes are TRBV30 and TRBJ1-1, with D perhaps matching TRBD1 (5 bases). V lost 0 bases, J lost 5 bases, and 16 bases lay in between. In germline, CDR1 is GTSNPN, CDR2 SVGIG (reference sequence). This CDR3 region has 15 residues. CDR3 in amino acids: CAWSVQSRVGTEAFF. The CDR3 region has the DNA TGTGCCTGGAGTGTACAATCCAGGGTCGGGACTGAAGCTTTCTTT.

V is TRBV7-9 and J is TRBJ2-7; 7 bases agree with TRBD2. CDR1 is SEHNR, CDR2 FQNEAQ, per germline (reference sequence). The CDR3 extends over 17 amino acids. V lost 4 bases to trimming and J lost 2 bases; unmatched junction nucleotides: 14. CDR3 amino acids: CASSSGHGRAGTYEQYF. CDR3 DNA: TGTGCCAGCAGCTCAGGGCATGGGAGGGCCGGAACCTACGAGCAGTACTTC.

The chain recombines TRBV25-1 with TRBJ1-6, with D hard to call. This CDR3 contains 12 residues. The V end was cut by 2 bases, the J end by 7 bases, with 3 bases between. The germline V gene encodes CDR1 MGHDK and CDR2 SYGVNS. The chain's CDR3 is CASSEQNSPLHF. The CDR3 DNA reads as TGTGCCAGCAGTGAACAAAATTCACCCCTCCACTTT.

This clonotype has a single count. This rearrangement joins TRBV20-1 to TRBJ2-7; TRBD1 matches 7 bases. V lost 6 bases and J lost 0; bases outside the gene matches: 11. CDR1 is DFQATT and CDR2 is SNEGSKA in the germline V gene (reference sequence). CDR3 length: 15 residues. CDR3 residues: CSAEPGQSSSYEQYF. For the CDR3, the DNA is TGCAGTGCCGAGCCGGGACAGTCAAGCTCCTACGAGCAGTACTTC.

CDR3 sequence: CASSGLGTDNYEQYF. The DNA of the CDR3 is TGTGCCAGTAGTGGCTTGGGGACCGATAACTACGAGCAGTACTTC. The V and J genes are TRBV19 and TRBJ2-7; D might be TRBD1 or TRBD2, each matching 5 bases. V was trimmed by 5 bases and J by 3 bases, leaving 17 bases between them. CDR3 length: 15 amino acids. Looked up from germline, CDR1 is LNHDA and CDR2 is SQIVND (reference sequence). Full variable domain (remainder filled in from reference TRBV19 and TRBJ2-7): DGGITQSPKYLFRKEGQNVTLSCEQNLNHDAMYWYRQDPGQGLRLIYYSQIVNDFQKGDIAEGYSVSREKKESFPLTVTSAQKNPTAFYLCASSGLGTDNYEQYFGPGTRLTVT.

This clonotype was observed a handful of times. This chain uses TRBV6-6 with TRBJ1-2; D is ambiguous. Trimming shortened V by 7 bases and J by 6 bases, and 9 bases separated the two germline ends. The CDR3 has 11 amino acids. CDR1 MNHNY and CDR2 SVGAGI come from the germline V gene (reference sequence). Here the CDR3 DNA reads TGTGCCAGCACCCTTCAGCATGGCTACACCTTC. This sequence encodes CASTLQHGYTF.

The chain is built from TRBV2 and TRBJ2-5; a possible D gene is TRBD1 (6 bases). The CDR3 is made up of 14 amino acids. Germline V CDR1 and CDR2: SNHLY, FYNNEI. The V end lost 4 bases, the J end lost 1 base, and 10 bases lay between the germline ends. CDR3 nucleotides: TGTGCCAGCAGTGGGAGACAGGTCCAAGAGACCCAGTACTTC. This sequence encodes CASSGRQVQETQYF.

This clonotype was recorded once. This chain connects TRBV29-1 to TRBJ2-7, with D perhaps given as TRBD1 or TRBD2 (6 bases each). Germline CDR1 and CDR2: SQVTM and ANQGSEA. The CDR3 spans 11 residues. Trimming shortened V by 8 bases and J by 5 bases, and 13 bases separated the two germline ends. CDR3 residues: CSIRGGNEQYF. The CDR3 coding sequence is TGCAGCATTAGAGGGGGGAACGAGCAGTACTTC.

The rearrangement uses TRBV10-3 and TRBJ2-7; D is perhaps TRBD2 (7 bases). CDR1 ENHRY and CDR2 SYGVKD come from the germline V gene. Between the trimmed V and J ends, which lost 5 bases and 5 bases, there was a span of 13 bases. The CDR3 has 13 amino acids. The DNA of the CDR3 is TGTGCCATCAGTATGGGGAGGGGGAACGAGCAGTACTTC. Protein: CAISMGRGNEQYF.

The rearrangement joins TRBV7-9 to TRBJ2-2; unclear D gene. The V end lost 5 bases, the J end lost 1 base, and 11 bases lay between the germline ends. The germline V gene has CDR1 SEHNR and CDR2 FQNEAQ (reference sequence). The CDR3 loop spans 15 amino acids. CDR3 loop: CASSIGRLNTGELFF. In DNA form, the CDR3 reads TGTGCCAGCAGCATAGGACGGCTGAACACCGGGGAGCTGTTTTTT. The variable domain in full, with the rest retrieved from reference TRBV7-9 and TRBJ2-2, is DTGVSQNPRHKITKRGQNVTFRCDPISEHNRLYWYRQTLGQGPEFLTYFQNEAQLEKSRLLSDRFSAERPKGSFSTLEIQRTEQGDSAMYLCASSIGRLNTGELFFGEGSRLTVL.

The V call is TRBV6-1, the J call TRBJ2-5, with no clear D. Germline CDR1 is MNHNS and CDR2 is SASEGT. The CDR3 length is 13 residues. The germline V and J ends were trimmed by 7 bases and 5 bases, with 14 bases remaining between them. The DNA for the CDR3 is TGTGCCAGCACGCGAACGATCGGGGAGACCCAGTACTTC. Amino acid sequence: CASTRTIGETQYF.

The V gene is TRBV20-1, the J gene TRBJ1-6; D gene uncertain. There are 14 residues in the CDR3. The V end lost 0 bases, the J end lost 9 bases, and 12 bases lay between the germline ends. In germline, CDR1 is DFQATT, CDR2 SNEGSKA (reference sequence). CDR3 in amino acids: CSAREQRLGSPLHF. The CDR3 bases are TGCAGTGCTAGAGAGCAGAGGTTGGGTTCACCCCTCCACTTT.

The rearrangement uses TRBV12-3 or TRBV12-4 and TRBJ2-3; D is ambiguous. Between the trimmed V and J ends, which lost 2 bases and 0 bases, there was a span of 9 bases. This CDR3 comprises 15 residues. CDR3 loop: CASSLMGGSTDTQYF. The DNA for the CDR3 is TGTGCCAGCAGTTTAATGGGCGGAAGCACAGATACGCAGTATTTT.

The rearrangement joins TRBV29-1 to TRBJ2-5; 9 positions agree with TRBD1. There are 13 residues in the CDR3. Germline values: CDR1 SQVTM, CDR2 ANQGSEA. With 6 bases clipped from V and 5 bases from J, the junction kept 7 bases outside the gene matches. The CDR3, as DNA: TGCAGCGTCGGGACAGGGACCCGGGAGACCCAGTACTTC. Translation gives CSVGTGTRETQYF.

This chain links TRBV14 with TRBJ2-7; D possibly uses TRBD1 or TRBD2 (5 bases each). The CDR3 has 12 residues. V was cut by 4 bases and J by 1 base, with 5 bases left in between. Germline CDR1 and CDR2: SGHDN and FVKESK. The CDR3 region is CASSRGSYEQYF. In DNA, the CDR3 is TGTGCCAGCAGCCGGGGGTCCTACGAGCAGTACTTC.

The chain is built from TRBV15 and TRBJ2-7; D possibly corresponds to TRBD1 (6 bases). The V end was cut by 1 base, the J end by 1 base, with 11 bases between. CDR3 length: 15 amino acids. Looked up from germline, CDR1 is LNHNV and CDR2 is YYDKDF (reference sequence). CDR3 protein: CATSRGAQGSYEQYF. The DNA of the CDR3 is TGTGCCACCAGCAGAGGGGCACAGGGTTCCTACGAGCAGTACTTC.

The J gene is TRBJ1-2, the V gene TRBV5-1; D ambiguous. Germline lookup yields CDR1 SGHRS and CDR2 YFSETQ. V dropped 4 bases and J dropped 7 bases, with 11 bases sitting between them. The CDR3 is 12 amino acids. DNA of the CDR3: TGCGCCAGCAGCAAAGGGCAATTTGGCTACACCTTC. Translated, it gives CASSKGQFGYTF.

The J gene is TRBJ2-7, the V gene TRBV5-1; D remains ambiguous. Trimming removed 3 bases from V and 3 bases from J, with 7 bases in between. CDR1 and CDR2 from the germline V gene are SGHRS and YFSETQ. This CDR3 is 12 amino acids long. The CDR3 loop reads CASSSQFYEQYF. The CDR3 DNA reads TGCGCCAGCAGCTCCCAATTCTACGAGCAGTACTTC.

The chain links TRBV20-1 to TRBJ1-2; D not certain. V was pared by 0 bases and J by 0 bases, with 5 bases between. This CDR3 has 13 amino acids. Germline CDR1 and CDR2: DFQATT and SNEGSKA (reference sequence). The DNA for the CDR3 is TGCAGTGCTAGAGATGGGGCTAACTATGGCTACACCTTC. This translates into CSARDGANYGYTF.

This rearrangement joins TRBV10-3 to TRBJ2-2, with 12 positions matching TRBD2. The CDR3 contains 15 residues. Germline V gene sequence: CDR1 ENHRY, CDR2 SYGVKD. V gave up 4 bases and J gave up 6 bases; unmatched junction bases: 3. The DNA for the CDR3 is TGTGCCATCAGTGCTAGCGGGGGGGCCTCCGGGGAGCTGTTTTTT. This encodes CAISASGGASGELFF.

The chain joins TRBV7-9 to TRBJ2-7; perhaps TRBD2 as D (6 bases). The CDR3 extends over 14 amino acids. The V end was cut by 2 bases, the J end by 11 bases, with 19 bases between. Per germline, CDR1 SEHNR and CDR2 FQNEAQ (reference sequence). The CDR3 bases are TGTGCCAGCAGCTTACCCGGGACTTCTTCCCCCAAGTACTTC. This translates into CASSLPGTSSPKYF.